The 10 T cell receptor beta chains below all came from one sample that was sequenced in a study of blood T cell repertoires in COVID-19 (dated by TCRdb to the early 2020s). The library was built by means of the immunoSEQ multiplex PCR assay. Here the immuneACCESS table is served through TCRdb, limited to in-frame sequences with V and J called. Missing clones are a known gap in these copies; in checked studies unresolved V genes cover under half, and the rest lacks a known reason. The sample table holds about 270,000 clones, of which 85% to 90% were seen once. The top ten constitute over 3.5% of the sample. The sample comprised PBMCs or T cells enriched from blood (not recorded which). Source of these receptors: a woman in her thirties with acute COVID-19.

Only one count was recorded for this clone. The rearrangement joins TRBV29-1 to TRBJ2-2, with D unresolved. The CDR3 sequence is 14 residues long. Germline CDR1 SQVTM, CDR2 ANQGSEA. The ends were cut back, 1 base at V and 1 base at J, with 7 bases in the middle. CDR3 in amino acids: CSVEVIRNTGELFF. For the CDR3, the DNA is TGCAGCGTTGAAGTCATCAGGAACACCGGGGAGCTGTTTTTT.

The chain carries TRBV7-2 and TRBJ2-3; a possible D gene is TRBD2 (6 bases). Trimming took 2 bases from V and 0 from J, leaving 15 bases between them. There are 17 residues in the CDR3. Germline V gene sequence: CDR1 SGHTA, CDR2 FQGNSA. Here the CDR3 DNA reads TGTGCCAGCAGCTTAACCGCCCCCGGGAGCAGCACAGATACGCAGTATTTT. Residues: CASSLTAPGSSTDTQYF.

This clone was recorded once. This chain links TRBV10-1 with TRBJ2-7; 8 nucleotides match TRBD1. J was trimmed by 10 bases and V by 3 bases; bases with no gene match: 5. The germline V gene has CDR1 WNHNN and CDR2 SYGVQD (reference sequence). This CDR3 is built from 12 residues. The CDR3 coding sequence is TGCGCCAGCAGTGACTGGGGACAGGCCCAGTACTTC. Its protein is CASSDWGQAQYF.

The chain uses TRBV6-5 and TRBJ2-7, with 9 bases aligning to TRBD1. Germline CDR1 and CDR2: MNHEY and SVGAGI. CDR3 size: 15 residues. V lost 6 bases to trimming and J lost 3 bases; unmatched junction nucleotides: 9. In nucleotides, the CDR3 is TGTGCCAGCAGGGGAACGGGACAGGGATACTACGAGCAGTACTTC. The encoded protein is CASRGTGQGYYEQYF.

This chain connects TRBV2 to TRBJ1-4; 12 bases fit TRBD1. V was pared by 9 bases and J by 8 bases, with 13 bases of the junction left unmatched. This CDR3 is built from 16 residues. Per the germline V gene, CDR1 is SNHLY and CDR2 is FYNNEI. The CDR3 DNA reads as TGTGCCAGAAGAACCGGGACAGGGGGCGCCGGGGAAAAACTGTTTTTT. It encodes CARRTGTGGAGEKLFF.

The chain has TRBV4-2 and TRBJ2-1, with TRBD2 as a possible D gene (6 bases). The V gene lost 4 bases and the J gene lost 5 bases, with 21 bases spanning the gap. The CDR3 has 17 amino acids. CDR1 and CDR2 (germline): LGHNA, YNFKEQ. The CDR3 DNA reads TGTGCCAGCAGCCCACACCGATCTAGCGCCCGAGACAATGAGCAGTTCTTC. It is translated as CASSPHRSSARDNEQFF.

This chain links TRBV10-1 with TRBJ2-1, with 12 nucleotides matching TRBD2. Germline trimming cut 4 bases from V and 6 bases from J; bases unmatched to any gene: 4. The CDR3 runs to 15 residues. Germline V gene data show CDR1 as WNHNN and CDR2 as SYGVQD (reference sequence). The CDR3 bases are TGCGCCAGCAGTGGACTAGCGGGAGAAGTCAATGAGCAGTTCTTC. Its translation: CASSGLAGEVNEQFF.

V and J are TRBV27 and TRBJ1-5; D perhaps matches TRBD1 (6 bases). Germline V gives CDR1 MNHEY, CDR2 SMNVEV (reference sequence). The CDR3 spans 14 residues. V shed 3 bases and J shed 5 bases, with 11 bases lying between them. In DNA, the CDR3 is TGTGCCAGCAGTTTCAGGGGCAGCGATCAGCCCCAGCATTTT. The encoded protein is CASSFRGSDQPQHF.

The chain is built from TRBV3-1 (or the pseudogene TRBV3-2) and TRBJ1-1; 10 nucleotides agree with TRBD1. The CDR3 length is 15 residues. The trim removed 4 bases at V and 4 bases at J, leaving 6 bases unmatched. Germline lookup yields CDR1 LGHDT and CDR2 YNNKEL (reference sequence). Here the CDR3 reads CASSRDRGQGTEAFF. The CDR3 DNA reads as TGTGCCAGCAGCCGTGACAGGGGGCAGGGCACTGAAGCTTTCTTT.

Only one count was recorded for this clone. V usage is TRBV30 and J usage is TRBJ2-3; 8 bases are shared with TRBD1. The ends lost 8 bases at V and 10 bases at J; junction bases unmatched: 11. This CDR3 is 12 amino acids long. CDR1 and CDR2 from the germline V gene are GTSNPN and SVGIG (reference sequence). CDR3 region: CAGSQGAGPQYF. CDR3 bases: TGTGCCGGATCGCAGGGGGCTGGCCCGCAGTATTTT.